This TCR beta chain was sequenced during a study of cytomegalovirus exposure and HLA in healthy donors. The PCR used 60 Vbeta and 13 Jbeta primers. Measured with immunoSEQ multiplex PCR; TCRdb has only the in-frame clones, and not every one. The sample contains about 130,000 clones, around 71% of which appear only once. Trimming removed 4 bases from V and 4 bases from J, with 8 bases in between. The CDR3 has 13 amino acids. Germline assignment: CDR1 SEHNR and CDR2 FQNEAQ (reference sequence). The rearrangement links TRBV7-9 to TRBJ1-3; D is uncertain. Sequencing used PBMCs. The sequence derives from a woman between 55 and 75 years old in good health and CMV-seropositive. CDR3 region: CASSSPTGNTIYF. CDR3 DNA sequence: TGTGCCAGCAGCTCCCCGACAGGAAACACCATATATTTT.